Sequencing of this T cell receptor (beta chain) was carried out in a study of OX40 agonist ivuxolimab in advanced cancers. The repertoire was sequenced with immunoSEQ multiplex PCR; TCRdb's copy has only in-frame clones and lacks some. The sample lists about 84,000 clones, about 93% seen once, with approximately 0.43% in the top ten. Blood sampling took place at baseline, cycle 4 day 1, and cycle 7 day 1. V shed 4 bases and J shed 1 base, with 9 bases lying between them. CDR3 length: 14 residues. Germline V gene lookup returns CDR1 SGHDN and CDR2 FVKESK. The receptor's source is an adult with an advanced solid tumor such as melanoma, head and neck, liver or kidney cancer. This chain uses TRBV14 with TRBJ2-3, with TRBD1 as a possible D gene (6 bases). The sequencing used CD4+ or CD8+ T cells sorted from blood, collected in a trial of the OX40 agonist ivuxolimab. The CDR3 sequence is CASSLRTGTDTQYF. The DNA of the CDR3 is TGTGCCAGCAGCCTAAGGACAGGCACAGATACGCAGTATTTT.